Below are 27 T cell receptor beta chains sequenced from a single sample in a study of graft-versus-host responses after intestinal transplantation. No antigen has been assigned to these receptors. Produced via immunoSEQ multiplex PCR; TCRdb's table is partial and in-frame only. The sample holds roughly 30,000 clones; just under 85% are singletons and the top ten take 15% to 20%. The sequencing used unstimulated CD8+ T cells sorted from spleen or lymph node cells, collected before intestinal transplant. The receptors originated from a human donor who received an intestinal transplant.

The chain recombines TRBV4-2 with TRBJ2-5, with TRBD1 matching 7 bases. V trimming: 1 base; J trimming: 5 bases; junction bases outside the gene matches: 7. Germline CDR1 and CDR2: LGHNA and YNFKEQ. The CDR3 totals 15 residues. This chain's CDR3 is CASSQGPGGVETQYF. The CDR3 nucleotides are TGTGCCAGCAGCCAAGGCCCAGGGGGAGTTGAGACCCAGTACTTC.

CDR3 residues: CASSSGTGAEQYF. CDR3 coding DNA: TGTGCCAGCAGCTCCGGGACAGGAGCCGAGCAGTACTTC. J is TRBJ2-7 and V is TRBV5-6; 8 bases map to TRBD1. V was pared by 3 bases and J by 6 bases, with 5 bases of the junction left unmatched. This CDR3 is built from 13 residues. In germline, CDR1 is SGHDT, CDR2 YYEEEE.

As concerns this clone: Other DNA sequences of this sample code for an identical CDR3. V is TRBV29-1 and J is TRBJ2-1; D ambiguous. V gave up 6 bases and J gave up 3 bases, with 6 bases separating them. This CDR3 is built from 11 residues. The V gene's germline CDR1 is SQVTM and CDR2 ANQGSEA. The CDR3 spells CSVTLYNEQFF. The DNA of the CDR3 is TGCAGCGTGACTCTCTACAATGAGCAGTTCTTC.

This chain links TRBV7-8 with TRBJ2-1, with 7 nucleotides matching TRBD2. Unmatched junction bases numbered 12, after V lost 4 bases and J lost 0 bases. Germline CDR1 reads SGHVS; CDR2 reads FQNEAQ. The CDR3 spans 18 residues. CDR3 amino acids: CASSSRTSELNSYNEQFF. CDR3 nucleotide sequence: TGTGCCAGCAGCTCCAGAACTAGCGAACTGAACTCCTACAATGAGCAGTTCTTC. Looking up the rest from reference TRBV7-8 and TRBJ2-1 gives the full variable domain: GAGVSQSPRYKVAKRGQDVALRCDPISGHVSLFWYQQALGQGPEFLTYFQNEAQLDKSGLPSDRFFAERPEGSVSTLKIQRTQQEDSAVYLCASSSRTSELNSYNEQFFGPGTRLTVL.

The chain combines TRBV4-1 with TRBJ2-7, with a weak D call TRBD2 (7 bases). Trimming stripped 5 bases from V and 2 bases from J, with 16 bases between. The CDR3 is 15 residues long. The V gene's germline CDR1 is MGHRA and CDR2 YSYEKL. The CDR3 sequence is CASSRFEGGPYEQYF. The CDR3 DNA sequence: TGCGCCAGCAGCAGGTTTGAGGGGGGGCCCTACGAGCAGTACTTC.

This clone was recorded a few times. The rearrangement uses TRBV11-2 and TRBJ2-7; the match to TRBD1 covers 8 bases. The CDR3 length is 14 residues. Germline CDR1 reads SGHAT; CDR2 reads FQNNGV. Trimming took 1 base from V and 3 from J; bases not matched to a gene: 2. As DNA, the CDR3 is TGTGCCAGCAGCTTAGCGGGACAGGTCTACGAGCAGTACTTC. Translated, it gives CASSLAGQVYEQYF.

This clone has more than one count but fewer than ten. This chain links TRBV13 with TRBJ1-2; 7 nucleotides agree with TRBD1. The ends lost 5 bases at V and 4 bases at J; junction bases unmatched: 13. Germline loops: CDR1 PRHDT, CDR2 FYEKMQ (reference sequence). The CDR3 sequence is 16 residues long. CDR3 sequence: CASSVHGDSRGYGYTF. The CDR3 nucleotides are TGTGCCAGCAGCGTCCATGGGGACAGCCGTGGCTATGGCTACACCTTC.

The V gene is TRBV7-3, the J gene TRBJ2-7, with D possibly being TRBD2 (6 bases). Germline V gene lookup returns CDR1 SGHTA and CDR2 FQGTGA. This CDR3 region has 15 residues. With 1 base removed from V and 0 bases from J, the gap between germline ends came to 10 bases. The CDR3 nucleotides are TGTGCCAGCAGCTTAAGTAGCGGAGGCTCCTACGAGCAGTACTTC. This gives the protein CASSLSSGGSYEQYF.

CDR3 sequence (DNA): TGTGCCAGCAGTTCGGGGACTAGCGGGGGGCTCAATGAGCAGTTCTTC. Residues: CASSSGTSGGLNEQFF. The chain has TRBV27 and TRBJ2-1, with 15 bases aligning to TRBD2. This CDR3 comprises 16 residues. The germline V gene encodes CDR1 MNHEY and CDR2 SMNVEV (reference sequence). J lost 6 bases, V lost 4 bases, and 4 bases had no gene match.

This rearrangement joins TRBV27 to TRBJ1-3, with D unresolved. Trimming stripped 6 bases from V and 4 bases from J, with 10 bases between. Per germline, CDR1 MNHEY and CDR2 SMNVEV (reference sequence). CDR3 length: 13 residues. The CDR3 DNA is TGTGCCAGCAGCCTGGTACAGGGAAACACCATATATTTT. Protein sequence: CASSLVQGNTIYF.

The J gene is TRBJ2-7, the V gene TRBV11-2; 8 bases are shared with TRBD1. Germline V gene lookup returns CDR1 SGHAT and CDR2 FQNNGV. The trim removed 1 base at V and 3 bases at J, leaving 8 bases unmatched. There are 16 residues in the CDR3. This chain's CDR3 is CASSLVDRGFIYEQYF. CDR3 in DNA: TGTGCCAGCAGCTTAGTAGACAGGGGATTCATCTACGAGCAGTACTTC.

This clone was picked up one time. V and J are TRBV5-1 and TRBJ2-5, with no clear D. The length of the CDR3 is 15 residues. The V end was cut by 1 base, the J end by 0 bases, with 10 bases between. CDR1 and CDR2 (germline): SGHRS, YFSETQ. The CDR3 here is CASSLPLQYQETQYF. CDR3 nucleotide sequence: TGCGCCAGCAGCTTGCCCCTACAGTACCAAGAGACCCAGTACTTC.

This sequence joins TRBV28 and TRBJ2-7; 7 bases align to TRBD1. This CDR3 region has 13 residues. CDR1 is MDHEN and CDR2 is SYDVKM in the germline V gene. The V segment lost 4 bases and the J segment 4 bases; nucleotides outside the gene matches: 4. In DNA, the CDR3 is TGTGCCAGCAGTTGGGACAGCAGGTACGAGCAGTACTTC. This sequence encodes CASSWDSRYEQYF.

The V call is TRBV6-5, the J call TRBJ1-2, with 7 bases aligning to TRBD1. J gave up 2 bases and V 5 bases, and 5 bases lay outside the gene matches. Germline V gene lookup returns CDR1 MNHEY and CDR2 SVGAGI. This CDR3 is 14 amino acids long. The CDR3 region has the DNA TGTGCCAGCAGTAACCCGGGACAGAACTATGGCTACACCTTC. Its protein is CASSNPGQNYGYTF.

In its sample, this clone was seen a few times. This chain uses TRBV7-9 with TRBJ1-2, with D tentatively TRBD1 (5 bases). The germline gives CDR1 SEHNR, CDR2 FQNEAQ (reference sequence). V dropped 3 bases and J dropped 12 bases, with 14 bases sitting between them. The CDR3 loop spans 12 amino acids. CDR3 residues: CASSFDSLQDTF. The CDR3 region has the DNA TGTGCCAGCAGCTTCGACAGCTTACAGGACACCTTC.

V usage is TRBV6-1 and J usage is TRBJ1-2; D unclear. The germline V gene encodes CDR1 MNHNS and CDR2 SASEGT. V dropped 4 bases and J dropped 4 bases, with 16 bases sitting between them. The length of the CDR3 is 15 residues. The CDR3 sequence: CASSASSSVFYGYTF. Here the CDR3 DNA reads TGTGCCAGCAGTGCCAGTTCGTCCGTCTTCTATGGCTACACCTTC.

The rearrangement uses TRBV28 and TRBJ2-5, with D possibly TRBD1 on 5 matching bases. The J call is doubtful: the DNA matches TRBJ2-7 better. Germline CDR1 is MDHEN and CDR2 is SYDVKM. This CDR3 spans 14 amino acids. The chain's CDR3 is CASSTTDSPYEQYF. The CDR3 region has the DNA TGTGCCAGCAGTACGACAGACTCTCCCTACGAGCAGTACTTC.

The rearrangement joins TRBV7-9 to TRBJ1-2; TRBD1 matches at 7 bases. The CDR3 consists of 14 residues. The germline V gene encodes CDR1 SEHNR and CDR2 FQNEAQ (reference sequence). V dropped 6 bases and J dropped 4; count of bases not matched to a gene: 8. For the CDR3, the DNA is TGTGCCAGCAGACCGGGACAGCCCATCTATGGCTACACCTTC. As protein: CASRPGQPIYGYTF.

The CDR3 spells CASILVQRAGANVLTF. CDR3 in DNA: TGTGCCAGCATCCTCGTCCAGCGGGCTGGGGCCAACGTCCTGACTTTC. The gene calls are TRBV9 and TRBJ2-6; possible D gene TRBD2, 6 bases. The CDR3 is made up of 16 amino acids. The germline V and J ends were trimmed by 6 bases and 2 bases, with 15 bases remaining between them. Germline-derived CDR1 and CDR2 are SGDLS and YYNGEE.

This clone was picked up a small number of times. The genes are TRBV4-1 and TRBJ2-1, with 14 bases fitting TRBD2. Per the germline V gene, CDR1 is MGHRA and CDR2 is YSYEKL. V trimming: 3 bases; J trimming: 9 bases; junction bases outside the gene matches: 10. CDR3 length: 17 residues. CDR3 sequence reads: CASSQETSGRALAEQFF. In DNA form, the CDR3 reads TGCGCCAGCAGCCAGGAGACTAGCGGGAGGGCCTTAGCTGAGCAGTTCTTC.

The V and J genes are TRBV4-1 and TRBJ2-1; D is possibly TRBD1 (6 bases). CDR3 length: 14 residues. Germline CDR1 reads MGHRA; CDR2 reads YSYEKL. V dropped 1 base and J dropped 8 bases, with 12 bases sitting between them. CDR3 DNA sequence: TGCGCCAGCAGCCAAGCCCCTCAGGGGTATGAGCAGTTCTTC. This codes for CASSQAPQGYEQFF.

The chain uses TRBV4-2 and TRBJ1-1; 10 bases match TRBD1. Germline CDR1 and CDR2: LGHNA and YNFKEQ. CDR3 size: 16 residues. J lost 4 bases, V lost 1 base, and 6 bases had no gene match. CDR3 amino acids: CASSQGVGQGTTEAFF. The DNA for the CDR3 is TGTGCCAGCAGCCAAGGTGTGGGACAGGGGACCACTGAAGCTTTCTTT.

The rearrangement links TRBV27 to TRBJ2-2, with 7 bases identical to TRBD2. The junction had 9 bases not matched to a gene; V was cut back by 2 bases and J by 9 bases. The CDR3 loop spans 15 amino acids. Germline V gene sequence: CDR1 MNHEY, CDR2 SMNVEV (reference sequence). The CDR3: CASSLGTKRGRELFF. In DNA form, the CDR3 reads TGTGCCAGCAGTTTAGGGACTAAGCGGGGCCGGGAGCTGTTTTTT.

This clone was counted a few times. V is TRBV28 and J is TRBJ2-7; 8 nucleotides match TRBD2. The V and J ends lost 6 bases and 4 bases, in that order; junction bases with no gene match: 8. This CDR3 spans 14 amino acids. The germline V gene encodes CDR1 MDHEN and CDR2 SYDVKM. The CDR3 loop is CASSQVASGYEQYF. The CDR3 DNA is TGTGCCAGCAGCCAAGTGGCTAGCGGGTACGAGCAGTACTTC. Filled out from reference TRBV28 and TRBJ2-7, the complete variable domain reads DVKVTQSSRYLVKRTGEKVFLECVQDMDHENMFWYRQDPGLGLRLIYFSYDVKMKEKGDIPEGYSVSREKKERFSLILESASTNQTSMYLCASSQVASGYEQYFGPGTRLTVT.

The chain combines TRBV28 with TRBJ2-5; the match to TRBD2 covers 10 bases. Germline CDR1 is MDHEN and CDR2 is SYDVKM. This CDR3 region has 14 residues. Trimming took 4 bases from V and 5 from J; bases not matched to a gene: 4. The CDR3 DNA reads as TGTGCCAGCAGTTCACTAGCGGGGTTCGAGACCCAGTACTTC. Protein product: CASSSLAGFETQYF.

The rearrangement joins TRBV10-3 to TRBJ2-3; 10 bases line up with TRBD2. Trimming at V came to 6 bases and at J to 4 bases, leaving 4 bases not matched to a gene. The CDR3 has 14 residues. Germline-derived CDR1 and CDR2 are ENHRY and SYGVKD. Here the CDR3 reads CAISRTSGSDTQYF. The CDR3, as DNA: TGTGCCATCAGCAGGACTAGCGGCTCAGATACGCAGTATTTT.

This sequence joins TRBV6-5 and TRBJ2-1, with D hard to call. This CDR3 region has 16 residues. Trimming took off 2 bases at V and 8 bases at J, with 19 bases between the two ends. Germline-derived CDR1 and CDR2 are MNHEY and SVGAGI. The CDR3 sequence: CASSYGATRVWDEQFF. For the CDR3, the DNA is TGTGCCAGCAGTTACGGCGCGACACGCGTATGGGATGAGCAGTTCTTC.